The sequence of this T cell receptor beta chain was determined in a study of cytomegalovirus exposure and HLA in healthy donors (dated by TCRdb to 2017 to 2019). With regard to the full study: In an earlier analysis of approximately 500 of the donors, about 260 Gb of sequence data and 90 million to 130 million unique TCR beta sequences from 180 million or so T cells were reported. Both class I and class II loci were covered by HLA typing, at four-digit resolution. High-throughput TCR immunosequencing, statistical association of individual TCRs with disease status, and machine learning were combined to predict cytomegalovirus infection status. An early release covering around 630 HLA-typed donors comprised about 300 gigabases of sequencing data and 85 million to 100 million unique TCR sequences. In a later genetic analysis, genome-wide SNP genotypes for about 65% of the 666 donors were used, and that subset was treated as a discovery cohort. The number of donors typed differed by locus, with 629-630 for A, B, C, DRB1 and DQB1, roughly 520 for DQA1, 600 to 610 for DPA1, and around 460 for DPB1. Roughly five DR-DQ haplotypes were handled as single units for association and clustering because linkage in the cohort was strong. An earlier analysis of several hundred of the donors used high-throughput TCR beta sequencing to judge whether each TCR beta V gene segment behaved as functional or pseudogenic. The study aimed to test whether cataloging public T cell receptors could reveal signatures of past pathogen exposure. In addition to the first cohort of 666 subjects, a separate validation cohort of 120 different subjects was used. The genetic ancestry cluster associated with self-reported Caucasian donors included approximately 85% of the approximately 430 genotyped donors. The study used immunosequencing to profile the T cell repertoires of 666 subjects and linked those repertoires to cytomegalovirus serostatus. In the later analysis, no new phenotypic data were used to find candidate immune exposures; instead, reliance was placed on TCR beta sequences and their occurrence across donors. Donor age, sex, ethnicity and CMV serostatus were collected together with the repertoire data. Every repertoire in the discovery cohort had been generated on one and the same sequencing platform. To study patterns of TCR occurrence, a later analysis re-analyzed previously published TCR beta repertoires from 600 to 750 donors and added high-resolution HLA genotyping. Among several hundred genotyped donors of the cohort, an average of approximately 220,000 unique TCR beta nucleotide sequences was sequenced per donor, of which about 19% were non-productive. Study-wide findings and limitations: Because HLA typing was missing for some donors at each locus, association tests included only the typed subset. In a later analysis, HLA-associated TCR beta chains showed more clonal expansion and lower generation probabilities than non-associated chains that were equally common. In an earlier analysis of 587 of the donors, most TCR beta V segments appeared in productive rearrangements about 87% or about 30% of the time, broadly matching IMGT annotations. A further reported finding was that TCR beta sequences accurately predicted the HLA-A and HLA-B alleles for most subjects in the first cohort. While some public TCRs were present in many individuals, most TCR sequences turned up only very rarely across donors. Because counts were too low, roughly 16 rarely observed V segments, including chromosome 9 orphons, were excluded from the earlier analysis of several hundred of the donors. The cohort was sequenced for TCR beta chains only, and without alpha or paired-chain data the features that could be detected were limited. The presence/absence analyses assumed that sequencing depth was roughly uniform across donors, and that assumption may not be true. A later genetic analysis associated a missense DCLRE1C variant with V-gene and J-gene trimming of TCR beta chains, and an independent cohort replicated the association. The authors suggested that the approach could potentially be generalized to other disease states and immunological phenotypes. For the cohort, immune exposure information was limited to CMV serostatus. Three of the identified cytomegalovirus-associated TCR beta chains were confirmed in vitro to be specific for cytomegalovirus antigens. Linkage disequilibrium might explain the correlated functional status among segregating V segments, but an unknown experimental factor could not be ruled out. In a later analysis, several top co-occurrence clusters were reported to appear linked to parvovirus B19, influenza, CMV and Epstein-Barr virus. In a later analysis, 16,951 TCR beta sequences were associated with specific HLA alleles at a false discovery rate of 0.05. When HLA alleles, especially DR and DQ, strongly co-occurred, attributing TCR associations to individual alleles was difficult. In a later analysis, the rate of TCR association differed among HLA loci, with DRB1 alleles having the most associated TCRs and HLA-C alleles having the fewest. Because the 87-base-pair reads could not distinguish some IMGT-functional V segments, including TRBV6-2 and TRBV6-3, those segments were excluded. A later analysis found that most CMV-associated TCR beta chains appeared HLA-restricted, with HLA associations seemingly driven largely by CMV exposure. The study listed approximately 150 TCR beta chains as associated with cytomegalovirus. In both the original and validation cohorts, the classifier was reported to diagnose cytomegalovirus status with high specificity and sensitivity. A group of highly shared sequence variants was considered likely to be a technical artifact of the sequencing pipeline. Compared with the approximately 710-donor mean, donors in an Asian-associated ancestry cluster had fewer N-insertions in productive TCRs, according to a later genetic analysis.

Library generation was performed with the immunoSEQ multiplex PCR assay. For the multiplex PCR, a mixture combining 60 forward primers for TCR Vbeta segments and 13 reverse primers for TCR Jbeta segments was used. The CDR3 region of rearranged TCR beta genes was amplified from genomic DNA by a multiplex PCR assay. Amplified TCR beta libraries were sequenced as 87-base-pair reads on the Illumina HiSeq System. On the authors' methods: Across the 670 or so repertoires, a later analysis counted 80 million or so unique TCR beta chains, roughly 11 million of which were shared by at least two donors. To remove PCR and sequencing errors, raw reads were error-corrected and collapsed into unique sequences using a nearest-neighbor algorithm that merged closely related sequences. Alignment of CDR3 sequences to IMGT reference sequences was used to assign V, D and J gene segments. Each retained sequence needed at least a six-nucleotide match to both a V gene segment and a J gene segment. A rearrangement counted as productive if the CDR3 had no stop codons and remained in frame with V and J, and every other rearrangement counted as non-productive. Following IMGT convention, CDR3 was defined as the stretch from the second conserved V-encoded cysteine to the conserved J-encoded phenylalanine. Sequences without an unambiguous match to a single V gene segment were excluded from the earlier analysis of about 630 of the donors. An earlier analysis of a few hundred of the donors called V segments functional above 56.7% productive rearrangements and segregating when the between-donor standard deviation exceeded 5%. A statistical classification framework was built for diagnosing cytomegalovirus status from the catalog of TCR beta chain sequences. V and J gene assignment, in a later analysis, came from comparing TCR nucleotide sequences with IMGT/GENE-DB human TR gene sequences. In a later analysis, CDR3 sequences and most-parsimonious VDJ recombination scenarios were assigned using the TCRdist pipeline. In a later analysis, every TCR beta chain was defined by the combination of its CDR3 amino acid sequence and its V-gene family, and reads without a unique V-gene family were dropped. To address suspected cross-contamination and a sequencing artifact, a later analysis removed roughly 580 highly shared, low-generation-probability nucleotide sequences. In a later analysis, a clonal expansion index for each public chain was calculated from normalized within-repertoire ranks of inferred template counts. In a later analysis, generation probabilities were computed with a VDJ recombination model fitted to out-of-frame rearrangements, and the resulting probabilities were checked against IGoR. In a later analysis, hypergeometric tests were used to score TCR-TCR, TCR-HLA and TCR-CMV co-occurrence, with a repertoire-size bias correction applied to TCR pairs. False discovery rates were estimated in a later analysis by permuting HLA or CMV assignments 20 times. A later analysis grouped co-occurring TCRs with DBSCAN, adding TCRdist sequence similarity when clustering within HLA-allele-positive subsets. Repertoires with fewer than 30,000 or more than 120,000 public chains, plus five repertoires with anomalous nucleotide sharing, were excluded from co-occurrence clustering. TCRdb provides this immuneACCESS table in a form limited to in-frame rearrangements. Some clones are lacking; in checked studies, under half of them reflect an unresolved V gene, and why the rest are absent is not known. That table supplies the V and J calls and clone size; D and trimming were determined from the DNA. The table for this sample lists about 140,000 clones; around three fifths of them were counted only once. Of the sample, around 2.5% falls within the top ten clones.

In this sample, this clone turned up a few times. Its antigen target is currently unknown. Per-base quality was not reported, and no clone a single base away is much larger than it. In total, approximately 610 healthy bone marrow donors made up the cohort. At the time of sampling, every cohort member was nominally healthy, though immune exposures that went unrecorded were likely present. The donor was CMV seronegative and belonged to the group of under 400 seronegative cohort members. Every donor gave a peripheral blood sample, and the peripheral blood mononuclear cells from that sample were used for TCR beta sequencing. The Qiagen DNeasy Blood Extraction Kit was used to extract genomic DNA from the blood cell samples. CDR1 and CDR2 were assigned from the germline V gene (reference sequence) as PRHDT and FYEKMQ. The germline V end is reduced by 4 bases and the J end by 2 bases; junction bases left unmatched: 13. The CDR3, cysteine through phenylalanine, is 18 amino acids long. This entry keeps only the CDR3 DNA: 54 bases, framed from base 1.

This receptor was taken from a woman aged 40 to 50 in good health and CMV-seronegative. The chain was built from TRBV13 and TRBJ1-1; 10 central bases correspond to TRBD1. The specimen was PBMCs. The DNA sequence is given as TGTGCCAGCAGCTCCTTACCCGGGACAGGGGCCCGAAACACTGAAGCTTTCTTT. It codes for CASSSLPGTGARNTEAFF.